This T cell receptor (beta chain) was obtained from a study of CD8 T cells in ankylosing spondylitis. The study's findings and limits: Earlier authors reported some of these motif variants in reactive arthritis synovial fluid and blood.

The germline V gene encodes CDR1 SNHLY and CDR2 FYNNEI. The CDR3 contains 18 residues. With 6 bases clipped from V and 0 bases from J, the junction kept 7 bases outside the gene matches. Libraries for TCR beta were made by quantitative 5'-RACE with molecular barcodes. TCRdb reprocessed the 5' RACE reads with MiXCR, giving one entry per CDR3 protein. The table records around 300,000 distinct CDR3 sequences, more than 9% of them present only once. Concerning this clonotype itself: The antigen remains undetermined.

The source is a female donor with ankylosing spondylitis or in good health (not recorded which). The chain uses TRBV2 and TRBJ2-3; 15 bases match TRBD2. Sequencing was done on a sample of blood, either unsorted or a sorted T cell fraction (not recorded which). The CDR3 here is CASSVGLAGGSSTDTQYF. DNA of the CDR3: TGTGCCAGCAGCGTCGGACTAGCGGGAGGGTCAAGCACAGATACGCAGTATTTT.